This is a list of T cell receptor beta chains from one sample in a study of tumor-infiltrating lymphocytes in localized non-small cell lung cancer. Sequenced by immunoSEQ multiplex PCR; TCRdb stores in-frame clones only, minus some. The profile shows several thousand clones, roughly four fifths of them singletons. The specimen was uninvolved lung tissue not adjacent to the tumor. These receptors were obtained from a human donor with non-small cell lung cancer. Each CDR3 is given with its conserved first and last residue. D genes are given only for firm matches. Clone size is not always given. Where it is, it says once, few, many or a class for expanded clones.

j_call	v_call	clone_size	d_call	cdr3_nt	cdr3_aa
TRBJ1-5	TRBV5-5	few	.	TGTGCCAGCAGCTTGGGACCCCCAAGGGGTCAGCCCCAGCATTTT	CASSLGPPRGQPQHF
TRBJ2-7	TRBV11-2	.	TRBD1	TGTGCCAGCAGTCCCGACAGGGGAGGAGAGCAGTACTTC	CASSPDRGGEQYF
TRBJ2-1	TRBV7-8	.	.	TGTGCCAGCAGCTTAGAGGGCCCAGGTTTATATGAGCAGTTCTTC	CASSLEGPGLYEQFF
TRBJ2-3	TRBV19	.	TRBD2	TGTGCCAGTAGTCCGGGGACTAGCATCGATACGCAGTATTTT	CASSPGTSIDTQYF
TRBJ1-1	TRBV5-1	.	TRBD1	TGCGCCAGCAGCTTTGACAGGGTGGTTACTGAAGCTTTCTTT	CASSFDRVVTEAFF
TRBJ2-2	TRBV2	.	TRBD1	TGTGCCAGCAGTGGACAGGGGGGCACCGGGGAGCTGTTTTTT	CASSGQGGTGELFF
TRBJ1-4	TRBV28	medium-sized	TRBD1	TGTGCCAGCAGCCTGACAGGGACTAATGAAAAACTGTTTTTT	CASSLTGTNEKLFF
TRBJ2-2	TRBV5-1	few	.	TGCGCCAGCCTCGACTCCCCTTCTAACACCGGGGAGCTGTTTTTT	CASLDSPSNTGELFF
TRBJ2-3	TRBV6-4	few	.	TGTGCCAGCAGTGGTGGGGCTAGCACAGATACGCAGTATTTT	CASSGGASTDTQYF
TRBJ1-4	TRBV5-5	.	TRBD1	TGTGCCAGCAGCTTCCAGGGGGCTAATGAAAAACTGTTTTTT	CASSFQGANEKLFF
TRBJ1-5	TRBV7-2	.	.	TGTGCCAGCAGCTTAATGATTAGCAATCAGCCCCAGCATTTT	CASSLMISNQPQHF
TRBJ2-3	TRBV29-1	.	.	TGCAGCGTTGATAAGGGGGGCACAGATACGCAGTATTTT	CSVDKGGTDTQYF
TRBJ2-6	TRBV30	.	.	TGTGCCTGGAGTGTTGCGGGACTCCGTGGGGCCAACGTCCTGACTTTC	CAWSVAGLRGANVLTF
TRBJ2-7	TRBV6-5	.	.	TGTGCCAGCAGTTACATTCTGGGAGGAGCCTACGAGCAGTACTTC	CASSYILGGAYEQYF
TRBJ1-1	TRBV4-1	.	TRBD1	TGCGCCAGCCGTTTTTGGGACAGCCTCATGAACACTGAAGCTTTCTTT	CASRFWDSLMNTEAFF
TRBJ2-3	TRBV7-2	.	TRBD2	TGTGCCAGCAGCTCCGGACTAGTGGGGAATACGCAGTATTTT	CASSSGLVGNTQYF
TRBJ2-1	TRBV19	.	TRBD2	TGTGCCAGTAGTATGGGGCGGGAGCGGGTTGAGCAGTTCTTC	CASSMGRERVEQFF
TRBJ1-5	TRBV2	.	.	TGTGCCAGCAGTGGAGGGCAGAATCAGCCCCAGCATTTT	CASSGGQNQPQHF
TRBJ1-1	TRBV11-2	.	.	TGTGCCAGCAGCTTTTTGGGGTGGGGTAACACTGAAGCTTTCTTT	CASSFLGWGNTEAFF
TRBJ2-5	TRBV5-1	.	TRBD2	TGCGCCAGCAGCGGGGGGGACTACCAAGAGACCCAGTACTTC	CASSGGDYQETQYF
TRBJ2-2	TRBV11-1	.	.	TGTGCCAGCAGCTTGTGGGACTCCTGGAACACCGGGGAGCTGTTTTTT	CASSLWDSWNTGELFF
TRBJ2-3	TRBV9	.	.	TGTGCCAGCAGCGTAGGTGCGAGACCTAGCACAGATACGCAGTATTTT	CASSVGARPSTDTQYF
TRBJ1-2	TRBV5-6	.	TRBD1	TGTGCCAGCAGCAATAACAGGGGATTCGGCTACACCTTC	CASSNNRGFGYTF
TRBJ1-5	TRBV19	few	.	TGTGCCAGTAGACCGACAGAACGCAATCAGCCCCAGCATTTT	CASRPTERNQPQHF
TRBJ2-3	TRBV29-1	once	.	TGCAGCTTTGACTCACCTTTAGGCACAGATACGCAGTATTTT	CSFDSPLGTDTQYF
TRBJ1-4	TRBV10-3	.	TRBD1	TGTGCCATCAGTGACGGATCCGGGACAGGGAATGAAAAACTGTTTTTT	CAISDGSGTGNEKLFF
TRBJ2-7	TRBV28	.	.	TGTGCCAGCAACGACCCCCACGAGCAGTACTTC	CASNDPHEQYF
TRBJ1-5	TRBV27	.	.	TGTGCCAGCAGTTTTATGGGGGGGGGTAATCAGCCCCAGCATTTT	CASSFMGGGNQPQHF
TRBJ1-2	TRBV29-1	.	.	TGCAGCGTTGAAGACCCTTTTTCTAACATCCTACAATTCCCATATGGCTACACCTTC	CSVEDPFSNILQFPYGYTF
TRBJ1-2	TRBV9	.	.	TGTGCCAGCTCCGCGGGGCGAGCGTATGGCTACACCTTC	CASSAGRAYGYTF
TRBJ2-2	TRBV9	.	.	TGTGCCAGCAGCGTAGTGGCTAGCCGCACCGGGGAGCTGTTTTTT	CASSVVASRTGELFF